This record covers a single T cell receptor (beta chain). This sample is part of a study of T cells after yellow fever vaccination. This CDR3 has 16 amino acids. V lost 4 bases to trimming and J lost 5 bases; unmatched junction nucleotides: 10. Germline V lookup: CDR1 SGHKS, CDR2 YYEKEE (reference sequence). Via MiXCR, TCRdb re-called the 5' RACE reads, giving one row per CDR3 protein. The data contain about 360,000 distinct CDR3 sequences, 6% to 8% of them singletons. This clonotype was sampled from a man aged 25 to 40 who received the YFV17D yellow fever vaccine. V and J are TRBV5-5 and TRBJ2-5; 11 nucleotides agree with TRBD2. Sequenced material: PBMCs, taken 5 days after the yellow fever booster vaccination. The CDR3 spells CASSRALAGGGETQYF. The CDR3 DNA follows: TGTGCCAGCAGCCGGGCCCTAGCGGGAGGAGGGGAGACCCAGTACTTC.